These 25 T cell receptor beta chains were sequenced from one sample in a study of blood T cell repertoires in COVID-19 (TCRdb year 2020). Libraries were built with the immunoSEQ multiplex PCR assay. The table comes from immuneACCESS by way of TCRdb, which keeps in-frame sequences with V and J called. Part of the clones is missing from these tables; in studies checked, under half for an unresolved V gene and the rest for unknown reasons. The sample table contains 150,000 to 200,000 clones; only one count was recorded for approximately 88% of them. 5% of the sample lies in the top ten. The specimen was peripheral blood. Source of these receptors: a human donor in a cohort sampled during active COVID-19.

The chain employs TRBV18 and TRBJ1-2, with 8 bases that match TRBD1. CDR1 KGHSH and CDR2 LQKENI come from the germline V gene. V gave up 3 bases and J gave up 4 bases; unmatched junction bases: 7. There are 15 residues in the CDR3. Here the CDR3 reads CASSPTGVGGYGYTF. The CDR3 coding sequence is TGTGCCAGCTCACCGACAGGGGTTGGTGGCTATGGCTACACCTTC.

The chain combines TRBV11-2 with TRBJ1-2, with 10 bases aligning to TRBD1. This CDR3 spans 15 amino acids. The germline CDR1 and CDR2 sequences are SGHAT and FQNNGV. The trim removed 1 base at V and 8 bases at J, leaving 7 bases unmatched. The CDR3 DNA is TGTGCCAGCAGCTTAGTAGACAGGGGGCTAGGAGGCTACACCTTC. Its translation: CASSLVDRGLGGYTF.

The gene calls are TRBV28 and TRBJ1-1; a weak D match, TRBD1 (5 bases). CDR1 MDHEN and CDR2 SYDVKM come from the germline V gene. Trimming pared 3 bases from V and 6 bases from J, leaving 14 bases between. This CDR3 region has 14 residues. The CDR3 sequence is CASSLLGGKAEAFF. CDR3 DNA: TGTGCCAGCAGTTTGTTGGGGGGGAAGGCTGAAGCTTTCTTT.

The CDR3 DNA sequence: TGTGCCAGCAGTCAAAACTCAGGGGATCAGCCCCAGCATTTT. It yields the protein CASSQNSGDQPQHF. The J gene is TRBJ1-5, the V gene TRBV6-2 or TRBV6-3; a possible D gene is TRBD1 (6 bases). Germline CDR1 MNHEY, CDR2 SVGEGT. Trimming pared 5 bases from V and 5 bases from J, leaving 13 bases between. The CDR3 covers 14 residues.

The chain uses TRBV7-9 and TRBJ1-1, with 11 bases matching TRBD1. CDR1 and CDR2 from the germline V gene are SEHNR and FQNEAQ (reference sequence). The CDR3 spans 19 residues. V trimming: 3 bases; J trimming: 6 bases; junction bases outside the gene matches: 18. CDR3 amino acids: CASSFYLGARGQGVAEAFF. CDR3 nucleotide sequence: TGTGCCAGCAGCTTTTATCTTGGGGCGAGGGGACAGGGGGTTGCTGAAGCTTTCTTT.

This sequence joins TRBV19 and TRBJ2-7, with TRBD1 matching over 10 bases. CDR1 and CDR2 from the germline V gene are LNHDA and SQIVND (reference sequence). The CDR3 covers 15 residues. J lost 3 bases, V lost 7 bases, and 9 bases had no gene match. In nucleotides, the CDR3 is TGTGCCAGTAACAATCCGGGACAGGGGCTCTACGAGCAGTACTTC. Its protein is CASNNPGQGLYEQYF.

The chain is built from TRBV10-3 and TRBJ2-7; 9 nucleotides match TRBD2. The CDR3 extends over 15 amino acids. Looked up from germline, CDR1 is ENHRY and CDR2 is SYGVKD. Trimming cost V 2 bases and J 2 bases; bases outside gene matches: 4. CDR3 region: CAISEKGTSPYEQYF. DNA of the CDR3: TGTGCCATCAGTGAGAAGGGGACTAGCCCCTACGAGCAGTACTTC.

The chain couples TRBV6-6 to TRBJ2-7, with TRBD2 matching over 9 bases. V trimming: 8 bases; J trimming: 3 bases; junction bases outside the gene matches: 5. The CDR3 extends over 13 amino acids. Germline V gene data show CDR1 as MNHNY and CDR2 as SVGAGI (reference sequence). The CDR3 here is CASEAGGVYEQYF. The CDR3 DNA reads as TGTGCCAGCGAGGCGGGGGGGGTCTACGAGCAGTACTTC.

The table lists this clone with a few counts. CDR3: CASSSTSRQETQYF. The CDR3 bases are TGTGCCAGTAGTTCGACTAGCCGGCAAGAGACCCAGTACTTC. The chain recombines TRBV19 with TRBJ2-5; 7 positions agree with TRBD2. Trimming cost V 5 bases and J 2 bases; bases outside gene matches: 5. This CDR3 contains 14 residues. Per the germline V gene, CDR1 is LNHDA and CDR2 is SQIVND (reference sequence).

The rearrangement joins TRBV5-5 to TRBJ2-1; 8 nucleotides match TRBD2. The CDR3 is made up of 19 amino acids. The J segment lost 4 bases and the V segment lost 0 bases, leaving 15 bases of the junction unmatched. In germline, CDR1 is SGHKS, CDR2 YYEKEE (reference sequence). CDR3 nucleotide sequence: TGTGCCAGCAGCTTGGTACGCCGCTTTGCGGGAGGAGATTACAATGAGCAGTTCTTC. It translates to CASSLVRRFAGGDYNEQFF.

V usage is TRBV7-2 and J usage is TRBJ2-2; 10 bases are shared with TRBD1. V lost 1 base, J lost 4 bases, and 6 bases stayed unmatched. Germline CDR1 reads SGHTA; CDR2 reads FQGNSA. The CDR3 has 17 residues. The DNA of the CDR3 is TGTGCCAGCAGCTTAGTCGGACAGGGGGTCCGCACCGGGGAGCTGTTTTTT. Translated: CASSLVGQGVRTGELFF.

The chain has TRBV7-9 and TRBJ2-5, with 9 bases lining up with TRBD2. The V gene's germline CDR1 is SEHNR and CDR2 FQNEAQ (reference sequence). V lost 5 bases and J lost 13; bases outside the gene matches: 8. The CDR3 has 12 residues. In nucleotides, the CDR3 is TGTGCCAGCAGCGGGACTAGCCTTCGGGCGTACTTC. It is translated as CASSGTSLRAYF.

This chain uses TRBV9 with TRBJ2-1; D may be TRBD2 (6 bases). The CDR3 runs 16 residues. Germline CDR1 is SGDLS and CDR2 is YYNGEE. V lost 0 bases and J lost 4, with 14 bases in between. The CDR3 spells CASSVVADPTYNEQFF. DNA for the CDR3: TGTGCCAGCAGCGTAGTAGCGGACCCGACATACAATGAGCAGTTCTTC.

The chain employs TRBV6-5 and TRBJ2-3; TRBD1 matches at 10 bases. The CDR3 has 14 residues. After removal of 5 bases from V and 4 bases from J, the junction contained 3 bases not matched to a gene. Germline-derived CDR1 and CDR2 are MNHEY and SVGAGI. CDR3 bases: TGTGCCAGCAGTAGCGGGACAGGGGCAGATACGCAGTATTTT. Translating it yields CASSSGTGADTQYF.

The V call is TRBV6-6, the J call TRBJ1-1; possibly TRBD1 for D (5 bases). V was pared by 2 bases and J by 6 bases, with 13 bases between. Germline lookup yields CDR1 MNHNY and CDR2 SVGAGI (reference sequence). The CDR3 runs to 14 residues. CDR3: CASSYPDSLPEAFF. CDR3 in DNA: TGTGCCAGCAGTTACCCCGACAGCCTGCCTGAAGCTTTCTTT.

This sequence joins TRBV7-7 and TRBJ2-5; 9 positions agree with TRBD2. This CDR3 has 14 amino acids. Trimming took 0 bases from V and 5 from J; bases not matched to a gene: 1. The germline V gene encodes CDR1 SSHAT and CDR2 FNYEAQ (reference sequence). CDR3: CASSLAAGGETQYF. Written as DNA, the CDR3 is TGTGCCAGCAGCTTAGCAGCGGGGGGTGAGACCCAGTACTTC. Combining the CDR3 with reference TRBV7-7 and TRBJ2-5 gives the whole variable domain GAGVSQSPRYKVTKRGQDVTLRCDPISSHATLYWYQQALGQGPEFLTYFNYEAQPDKSGLPSDRFSAERPEGSISTLTIQRTEQRDSAMYRCASSLAAGGETQYFGPGTRLLVL.

This clone was seen a handful of times. This chain connects TRBV2 to TRBJ2-4; 8 bases match TRBD1. Per germline, CDR1 SNHLY and CDR2 FYNNEI. Germline trimming cut 7 bases from V and 9 bases from J; bases unmatched to any gene: 8. The CDR3 has 13 residues. DNA of the CDR3: TGTGCCAGCACAAGGACAGGGTCGCGCATTCAGTACTTC. Translating gives CASTRTGSRIQYF.

The V gene is TRBV10-3, the J gene TRBJ2-3; D is ambiguous. The CDR3 spans 13 residues. V lost 2 bases to trimming and J lost 4 bases, with 7 bases between them. In germline, CDR1 is ENHRY, CDR2 SYGVKD. Written as DNA, the CDR3 is TGTGCCATCAGTGAGGAGGTCCCAGATACGCAGTATTTT. Amino acids: CAISEEVPDTQYF.

The chain uses TRBV27 and TRBJ1-2, with TRBD1 matching over 9 bases. Germline lookup yields CDR1 MNHEY and CDR2 SMNVEV (reference sequence). This CDR3 contains 11 residues. The V gene end was trimmed by 9 bases and the J gene end by 9 bases; junction bases not matched to a gene: 5. The CDR3 loop reads CASGTGPSYTF. The CDR3 DNA reads as TGTGCCAGTGGGACAGGGCCCAGCTACACCTTC.

V gene TRBV27 combines with J gene TRBJ1-1; a possible D gene is TRBD1 (6 bases). V shed 3 bases and J shed 4 bases, with 18 bases lying between them. The CDR3 is 16 amino acids. CDR1 is MNHEY, CDR2 SMNVEV, per germline (reference sequence). The CDR3 sequence is CASSLAGAFRATEAFF. The CDR3 region has the DNA TGTGCCAGCAGTTTGGCGGGGGCGTTCAGAGCCACTGAAGCTTTCTTT.

The rearrangement links TRBV15 to TRBJ2-7; 9 nucleotides line up with TRBD2. This CDR3 is 18 amino acids long. Germline assignment: CDR1 LNHNV and CDR2 YYDKDF (reference sequence). J was trimmed by 0 bases and V by 3 bases; bases with no gene match: 12. The CDR3 spells CATSRDRISGRFSYEQYF. The CDR3 DNA reads TGTGCCACCAGCAGGGATAGGATCAGCGGGAGGTTCTCCTACGAGCAGTACTTC. Drawing the rest from reference TRBV15 and TRBJ2-7, the complete variable domain is DAMVIQNPRYQVTQFGKPVTLSCSQTLNHNVMYWYQQKSSQAPKLLFHYYDKDFNNEADTPDNFQSRRPNTSFCFLDIRSPGLGDTAMYLCATSRDRISGRFSYEQYFGPGTRLTVT.

The rearrangement uses TRBV19 and TRBJ2-7; possibly TRBD1 for D (6 bases). V was pared by 5 bases and J by 6 bases, with 14 bases between. Germline lookup yields CDR1 LNHDA and CDR2 SQIVND (reference sequence). The CDR3 has 13 residues. CDR3 protein: CASSQGTEGEQYF. The CDR3 nucleotides are TGTGCCAGTAGTCAGGGGACCGAAGGCGAGCAGTACTTC.

V is TRBV7-8 and J is TRBJ1-4, with 7 bases lining up with TRBD1. Germline CDR1 and CDR2: SGHVS and FQNEAQ. V gave up 5 bases and J gave up 1 base; unmatched junction bases: 13. The CDR3 has 18 residues. CDR3 DNA: TGTGCCAGCAGCCGAGGGACAGCGGTAACTCGAACTAATGAAAAACTGTTTTTT. It encodes CASSRGTAVTRTNEKLFF.

The chain carries TRBV9 and TRBJ1-2, with unresolved D. Germline V gene data show CDR1 as SGDLS and CDR2 as YYNGEE. CDR3 length equals 15 residues. V shed 0 bases and J shed 2 bases, with 11 bases lying between them. CDR3 protein: CASSVAPETNYGYTF. The CDR3 DNA follows: TGTGCCAGCAGCGTAGCCCCGGAGACCAACTATGGCTACACCTTC.

The genes are TRBV10-3 and TRBJ1-1; D is unclear. This CDR3 region has 14 residues. Trimming shortened V by 0 bases and J by 4 bases, and 9 bases separated the two germline ends. From germline, CDR1 is ENHRY and CDR2 SYGVKD. The CDR3 loop is CAISESLASTEAFF. CDR3 nucleotide sequence: TGTGCCATCAGTGAGTCTTTGGCCTCCACTGAAGCTTTCTTT.